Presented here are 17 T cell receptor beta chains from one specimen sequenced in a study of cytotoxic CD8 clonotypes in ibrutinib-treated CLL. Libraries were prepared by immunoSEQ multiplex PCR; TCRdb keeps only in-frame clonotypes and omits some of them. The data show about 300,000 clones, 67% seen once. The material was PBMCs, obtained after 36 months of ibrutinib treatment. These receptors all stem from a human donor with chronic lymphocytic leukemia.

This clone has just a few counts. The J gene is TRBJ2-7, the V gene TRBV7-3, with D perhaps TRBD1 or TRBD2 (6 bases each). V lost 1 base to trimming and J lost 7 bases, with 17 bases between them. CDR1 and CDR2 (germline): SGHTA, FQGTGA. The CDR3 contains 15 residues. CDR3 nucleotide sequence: TGTGCCAGCAGCTTAATGCCTGGGGGCGGGGTGGAGCAGTACTTC. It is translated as CASSLMPGGGVEQYF.

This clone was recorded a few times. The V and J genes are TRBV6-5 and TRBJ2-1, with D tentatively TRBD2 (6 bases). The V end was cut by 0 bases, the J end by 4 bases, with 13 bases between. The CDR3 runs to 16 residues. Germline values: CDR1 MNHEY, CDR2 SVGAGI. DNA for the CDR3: TGTGCCAGCAGTTACTCCGCGGGAAGGAAGTACAATGAGCAGTTCTTC. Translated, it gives CASSYSAGRKYNEQFF.

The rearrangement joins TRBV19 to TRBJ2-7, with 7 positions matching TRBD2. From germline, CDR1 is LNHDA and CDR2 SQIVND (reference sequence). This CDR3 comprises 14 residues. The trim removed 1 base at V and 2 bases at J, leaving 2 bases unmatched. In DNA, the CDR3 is TGTGCCAGTAGTATAGGCGGGGGAACCTACGAGCAGTACTTC. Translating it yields CASSIGGGTYEQYF.

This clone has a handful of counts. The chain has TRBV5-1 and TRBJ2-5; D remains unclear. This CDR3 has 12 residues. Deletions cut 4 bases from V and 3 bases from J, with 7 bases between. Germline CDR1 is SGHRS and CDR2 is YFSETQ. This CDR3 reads CASSRIEETQYF. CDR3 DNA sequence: TGCGCCAGCAGCAGGATCGAAGAGACCCAGTACTTC.

This CDR3 reads CASSETSGAMPTDTQYF. CDR3 in DNA: TGTGCCAGCAGTGAGACTAGCGGGGCGATGCCCACAGATACGCAGTATTTT. The chain employs TRBV27 and TRBJ2-3; TRBD2 agrees at 11 bases. Germline V gene sequence: CDR1 MNHEY, CDR2 SMNVEV (reference sequence). The V and J ends lost 5 bases and 2 bases, in that order; junction bases with no gene match: 9. The CDR3 is made up of 17 amino acids.

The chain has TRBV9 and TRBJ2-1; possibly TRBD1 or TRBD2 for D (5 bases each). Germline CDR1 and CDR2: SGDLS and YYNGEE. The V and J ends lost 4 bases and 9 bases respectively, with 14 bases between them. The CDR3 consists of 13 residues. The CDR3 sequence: CASSIPPGTEQFF. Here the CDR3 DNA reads TGTGCCAGCAGCATCCCCCCGGGGACTGAGCAGTTCTTC.

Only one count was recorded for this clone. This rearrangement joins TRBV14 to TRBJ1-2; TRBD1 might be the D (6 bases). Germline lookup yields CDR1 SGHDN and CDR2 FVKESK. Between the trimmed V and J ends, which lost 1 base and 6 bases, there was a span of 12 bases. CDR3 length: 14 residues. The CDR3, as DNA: TGTGCCAGCAGCCAAGCCCGGCCAGGGGATGGCTACACCTTC. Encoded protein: CASSQARPGDGYTF. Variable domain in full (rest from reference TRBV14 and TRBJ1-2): EAGVTQFPSHSVIEKGQTVTLRCDPISGHDNLYWYRRVMGKEIKFLLHFVKESKQDESGMPNNRFLAERTGGTYSTLKVQPAELEDSGVYFCASSQARPGDGYTFGSGTRLTVV.

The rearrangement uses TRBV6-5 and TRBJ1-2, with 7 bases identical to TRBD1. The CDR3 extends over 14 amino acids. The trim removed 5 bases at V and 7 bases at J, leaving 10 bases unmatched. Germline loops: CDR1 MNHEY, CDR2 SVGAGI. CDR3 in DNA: TGTGCCAGCAGTCTTCGGAGGGGGCGGGGTGGCTACACCTTC. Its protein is CASSLRRGRGGYTF.

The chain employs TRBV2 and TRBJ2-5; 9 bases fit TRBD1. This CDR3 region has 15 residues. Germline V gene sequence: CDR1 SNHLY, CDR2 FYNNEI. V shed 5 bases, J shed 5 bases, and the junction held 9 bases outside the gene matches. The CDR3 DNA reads TGTGCCAGCAGTTTCCCGGGACAGGGCGGCGAGACCCAGTACTTC. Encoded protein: CASSFPGQGGETQYF.

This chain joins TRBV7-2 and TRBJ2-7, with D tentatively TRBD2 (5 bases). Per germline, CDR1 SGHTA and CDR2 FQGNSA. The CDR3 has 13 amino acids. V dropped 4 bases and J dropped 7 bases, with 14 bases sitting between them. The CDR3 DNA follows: TGTGCCAGCAGCTCGAGCGGCGAGGAGGAGCAGTACTTC. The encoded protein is CASSSSGEEEQYF.

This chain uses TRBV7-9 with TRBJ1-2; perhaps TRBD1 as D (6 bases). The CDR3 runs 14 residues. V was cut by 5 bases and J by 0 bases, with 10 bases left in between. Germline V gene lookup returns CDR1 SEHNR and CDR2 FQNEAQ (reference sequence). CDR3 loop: CASSPWTANYGYTF. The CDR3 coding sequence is TGTGCCAGCAGCCCTTGGACAGCTAACTATGGCTACACCTTC.

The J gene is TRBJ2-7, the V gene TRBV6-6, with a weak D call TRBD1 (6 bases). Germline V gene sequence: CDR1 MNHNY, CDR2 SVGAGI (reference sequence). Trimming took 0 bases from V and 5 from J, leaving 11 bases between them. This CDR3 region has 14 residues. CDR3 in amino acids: CASSYSTTGNEQYF. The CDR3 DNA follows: TGTGCCAGCAGTTACTCGACTACAGGGAACGAGCAGTACTTC.

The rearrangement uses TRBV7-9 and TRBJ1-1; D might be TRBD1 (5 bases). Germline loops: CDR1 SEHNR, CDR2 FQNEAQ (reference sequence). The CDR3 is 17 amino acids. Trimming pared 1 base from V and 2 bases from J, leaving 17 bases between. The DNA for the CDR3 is TGTGCCAGCAGCTTAGTCGCGGGCGACAGATCAAACACTGAAGCTTTCTTT. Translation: CASSLVAGDRSNTEAFF.

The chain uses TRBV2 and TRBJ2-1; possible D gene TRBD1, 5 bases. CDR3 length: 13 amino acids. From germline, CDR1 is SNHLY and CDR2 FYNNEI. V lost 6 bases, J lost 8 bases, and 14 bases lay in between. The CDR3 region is CASSDNLRDEQFF. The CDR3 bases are TGTGCCAGCAGCGATAACCTCAGGGATGAGCAGTTCTTC.

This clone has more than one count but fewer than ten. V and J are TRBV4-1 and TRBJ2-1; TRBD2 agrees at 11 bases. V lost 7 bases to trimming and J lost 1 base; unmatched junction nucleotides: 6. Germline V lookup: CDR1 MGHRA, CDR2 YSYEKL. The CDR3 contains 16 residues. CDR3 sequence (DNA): TGCGCCAGCACTTTCATAGCGGGAGGGTCCTACAATGAGCAGTTCTTC. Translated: CASTFIAGGSYNEQFF.

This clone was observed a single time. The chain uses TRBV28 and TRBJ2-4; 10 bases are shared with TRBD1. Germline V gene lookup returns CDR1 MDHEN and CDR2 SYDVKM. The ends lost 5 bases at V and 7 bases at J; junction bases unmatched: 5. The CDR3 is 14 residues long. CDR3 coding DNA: TGTGCCAGCAGTCCGACAGGGGGCTCTAACATTCAGTACTTC. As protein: CASSPTGGSNIQYF.

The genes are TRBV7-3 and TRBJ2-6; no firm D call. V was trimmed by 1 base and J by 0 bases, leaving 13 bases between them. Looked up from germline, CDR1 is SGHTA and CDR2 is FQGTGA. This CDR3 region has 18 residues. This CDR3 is CASSLISMGLSGANVLTF. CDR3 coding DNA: TGTGCCAGCAGCTTAATTTCGATGGGCCTCTCTGGGGCCAACGTCCTGACTTTC.